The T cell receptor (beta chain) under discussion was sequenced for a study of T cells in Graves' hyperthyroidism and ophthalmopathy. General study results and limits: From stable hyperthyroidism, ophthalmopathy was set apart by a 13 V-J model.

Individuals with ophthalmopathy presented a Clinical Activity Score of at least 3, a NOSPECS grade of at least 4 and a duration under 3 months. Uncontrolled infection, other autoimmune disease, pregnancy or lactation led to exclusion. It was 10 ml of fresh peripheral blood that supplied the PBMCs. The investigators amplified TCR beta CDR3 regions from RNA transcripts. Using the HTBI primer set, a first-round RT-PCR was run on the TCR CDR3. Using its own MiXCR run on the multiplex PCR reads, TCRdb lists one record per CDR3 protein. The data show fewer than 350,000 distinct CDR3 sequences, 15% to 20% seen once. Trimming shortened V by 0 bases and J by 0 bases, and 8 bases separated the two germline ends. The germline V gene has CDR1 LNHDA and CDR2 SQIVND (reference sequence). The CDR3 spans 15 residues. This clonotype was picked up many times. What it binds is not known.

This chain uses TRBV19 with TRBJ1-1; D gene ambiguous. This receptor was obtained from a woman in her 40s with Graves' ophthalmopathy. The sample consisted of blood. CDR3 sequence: CASSIDLGMNTEAFF. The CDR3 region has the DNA TGTGCCAGTAGTATAGATCTGGGAATGAACACTGAAGCTTTCTTT.